This TCR beta chain was sequenced during a study of blood T cell repertoires in COVID-19. Per the germline V gene, CDR1 is LGHDT and CDR2 is YNNKEL (reference sequence). V dropped 4 bases and J dropped 3; count of bases not matched to a gene: 12. The CDR3 spans 17 residues. Patients at the Seattle site were enrolled during active infection and followed longitudinally. This clone came up a few times. Repertoires were generated with immunoSEQ multiplex PCR, while TCRdb's copy carries only in-frame clones and drops some. The profile shows over 150,000 clones, roughly 84% of them singletons. Input material: peripheral blood. This rearrangement joins TRBV3-1 (or the pseudogene TRBV3-2) to TRBJ2-4; TRBD1 aligns across 7 bases. This receptor was taken from a woman in her sixties or seventies with COVID-19, enrolled during active disease. The DNA for the CDR3 is TGTGCCAGCAGCCCTACTACAGGGGCCCCTCTCAAAAACATTCAGTACTTC. Translation gives CASSPTTGAPLKNIQYF.